This T cell receptor beta chain comes out of a study of shared clonotypes between healthy human individuals. This clone was found once. Generated by immunoSEQ multiplex PCR, the TCRdb table keeps only in-frame clones and is missing some. Altogether about 2.3 million clones are present, roughly 93% being singletons, with the ten largest covering about 0.41%. Germline values: CDR1 LNHDA, CDR2 SQIVND (reference sequence). CDR3 length: 15 residues. V was pared by 5 bases and J by 8 bases, with 8 bases of the junction left unmatched. The chain couples TRBV19 to TRBJ1-3; TRBD1 matches 11 bases. The clonotype comes from a man aged 18 to 29 in good health. Some clones in this sample may be carry-over from other donors' samples. Sequenced: naive CD4+ T cells from PBMCs. The subset: CD45RA+ positively selected. CDR3 sequence reads: CASSPRTGGAYTIYF. The DNA for the CDR3 is TGTGCCAGTAGTCCTCGGACAGGGGGCGCTTACACCATATATTTT.